This TCR beta chain was sequenced for a study of vaccination effects on CD4 cells after COVID-19. Findings and limits, study-wide: Convalescent patients were scarce in the study, and it lacked early post-infection timepoints. Healthy vaccinees' vaccine-induced clones included only 1 of 255 that recognized common cold coronaviruses.

Here immunoSEQ multiplex PCR was the method, and the copy in TCRdb shows in-frame clones only, minus some. This table has 65,000 to 85,000 clones, 75% to 85% appearing once. To note about this clone: Its antigen is unidentified.

ViraFEST expansion of antigen-specific CD4+ T cells with viral peptide pools preceded sequencing. Investigators separated out CD4+ T cells once around 9 days of culture had passed. Vaccine recipients had no previous SARS-CoV-2 infection; their nucleocapsid antibodies were negative. Germline CDR1 reads SGHRS; CDR2 reads YFSETQ. Trimming removed 5 bases at V and 5 bases at J, with 13 bases between. CDR3 length: 13 amino acids. The sequencing used CD4+ T cells from PBMCs cultured with SARS-CoV-2 spike peptides, collected before COVID-19 vaccination. The TCR sequence derives from a human donor who received a COVID-19 vaccine. The chain employs TRBV5-1 and TRBJ2-5; D uncertain. The CDR3 DNA sequence: TGCGCCAGCAGAACCGGGTCGGTGGAGACCCAGTACTTC. Translating gives CASRTGSVETQYF.